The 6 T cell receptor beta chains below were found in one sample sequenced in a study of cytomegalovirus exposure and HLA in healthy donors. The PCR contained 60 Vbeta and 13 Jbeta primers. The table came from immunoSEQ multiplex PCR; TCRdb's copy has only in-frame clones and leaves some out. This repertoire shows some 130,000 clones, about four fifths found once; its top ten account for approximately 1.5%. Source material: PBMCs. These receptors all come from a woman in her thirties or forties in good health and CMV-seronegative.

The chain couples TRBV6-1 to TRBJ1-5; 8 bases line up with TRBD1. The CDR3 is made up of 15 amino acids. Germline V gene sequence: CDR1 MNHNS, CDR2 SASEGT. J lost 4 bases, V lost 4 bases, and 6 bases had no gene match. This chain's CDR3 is CASSVGTGGNQPQHF. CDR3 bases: TGTGCCAGCAGTGTCGGGACAGGCGGTAATCAGCCCCAGCATTTT.

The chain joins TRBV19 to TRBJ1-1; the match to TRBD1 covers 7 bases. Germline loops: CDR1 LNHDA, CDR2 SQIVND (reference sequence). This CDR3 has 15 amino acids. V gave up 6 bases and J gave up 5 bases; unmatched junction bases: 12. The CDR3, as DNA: TGTGCCAGTAGGGTTGGAGGGGGCCCAAGGACTGAAGCTTTCTTT. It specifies CASRVGGGPRTEAFF.

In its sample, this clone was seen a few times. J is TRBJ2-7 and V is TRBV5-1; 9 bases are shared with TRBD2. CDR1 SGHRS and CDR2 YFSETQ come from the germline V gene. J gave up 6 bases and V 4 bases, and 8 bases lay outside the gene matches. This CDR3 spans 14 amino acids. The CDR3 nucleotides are TGCGCCAGCAGCCCGGCGGGGGGGCCTGGCGAGCAGTACTTC. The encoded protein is CASSPAGGPGEQYF.

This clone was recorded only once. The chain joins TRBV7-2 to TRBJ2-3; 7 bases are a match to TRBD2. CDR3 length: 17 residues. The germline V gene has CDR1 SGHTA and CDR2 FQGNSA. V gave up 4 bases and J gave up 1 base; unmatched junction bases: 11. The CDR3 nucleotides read TGTGCCAGCAGCTACCGTCAGAGGAGCGGGGGCACAGATACGCAGTATTTT. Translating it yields CASSYRQRSGGTDTQYF. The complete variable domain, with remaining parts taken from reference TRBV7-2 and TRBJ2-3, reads GAGVSQSPSNKVTEKGKDVELRCDPISGHTALYWYRQSLGQGLEFLIYFQGNSAPDKSGLPSDRFSAERTGGSVSTLTIQRTQQEDSAVYLCASSYRQRSGGTDTQYFGPGTRLTVL.

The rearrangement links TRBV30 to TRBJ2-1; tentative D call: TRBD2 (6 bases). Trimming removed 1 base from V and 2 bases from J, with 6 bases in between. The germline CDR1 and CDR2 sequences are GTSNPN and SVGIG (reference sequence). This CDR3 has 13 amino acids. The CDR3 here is CAWSGGAYNEQFF. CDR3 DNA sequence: TGTGCCTGGAGTGGGGGGGCCTACAATGAGCAGTTCTTC.

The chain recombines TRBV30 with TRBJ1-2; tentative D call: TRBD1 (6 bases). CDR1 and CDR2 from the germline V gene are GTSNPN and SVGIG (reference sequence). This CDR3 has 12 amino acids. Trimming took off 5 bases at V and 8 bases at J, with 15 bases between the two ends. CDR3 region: CAWSQTTGGYTF. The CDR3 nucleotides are TGTGCCTGGTCACAGACGACAGGCGGCTACACCTTC. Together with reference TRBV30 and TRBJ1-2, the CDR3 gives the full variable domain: SQTIHQWPATLVQPVGSPLSLECTVEGTSNPNLYWYRQAAGRGLQLLFYSVGIGQISSEVPQNLSASRPQDRQFILSSKKLLLSDSGFYLCAWSQTTGGYTFGSGTRLTVV.